These 32 T cell receptor beta chains share one sample of origin, sequenced in a study of HIV-infected patients and healthy controls. Whole blood was used without fractionation, so all unsorted peripheral T cells were included. Alpha and beta constant-region primers primed reverse transcription of around 500 ng RNA. Alpha and beta chain libraries were made separately by chain-specific third strand synthesis with multiplexing indices. TCRdb itself ran the 5' RACE reads through MiXCR, one entry per CDR3 protein. This table holds 15,000 to 20,000 distinct CDR3 sequences, less than 15% found once. The specimen was blood. These TCRs come from an adult in good health.

This clonotype is termed medium-sized. CDR3 protein: CASSLGQRETQYF. DNA for the CDR3: TGTGCCAGCAGCTTGGGACAGAGAGAGACCCAGTACTTC. The J gene is TRBJ2-5, the V gene TRBV11-1; TRBD1 aligns across 7 bases. This CDR3 comprises 13 residues. Germline CDR1 reads SGHAT; CDR2 reads FQDESV (reference sequence). V dropped 3 bases and J dropped 4; count of bases not matched to a gene: 2.

This clonotype counts as medium-sized. The J gene is TRBJ2-2, the V gene TRBV12-3 or TRBV12-4; D is unresolved. The CDR3 runs 10 residues. The V end lost 3 bases, the J end lost 10 bases, and 3 bases lay between the germline ends. The CDR3 is CASSFTELFF. DNA of the CDR3: TGTGCCAGCAGTTTCACGGAGCTGTTTTTT.

This clonotype was found many times. The chain couples TRBV20-1 to TRBJ1-4; TRBD1 matches 7 bases. The CDR3 totals 13 residues. V lost 3 bases to trimming and J lost 5 bases; unmatched junction nucleotides: 3. Germline V gives CDR1 DFQATT, CDR2 SNEGSKA (reference sequence). This CDR3 reads CSARDRLNEKLFF. The CDR3 bases are TGCAGTGCTAGGGACAGGCTAAATGAAAAACTGTTTTTT.

The rearrangement links TRBV6-2 or TRBV6-3 to TRBJ1-6; D possibly corresponds to TRBD1 (6 bases). The CDR3 runs 17 residues. Per the germline V gene, CDR1 is MNHEY and CDR2 is SVGEGT. Deletions cut 6 bases from V and 6 bases from J, with 21 bases between. CDR3 coding DNA: TGTGCCAGCAGCCACCACTCCGGGACACTCATTAATTCACCCCTCCACTTT. It encodes CASSHHSGTLINSPLHF.

The chain recombines TRBV6-5 with TRBJ2-2; 16 bases match TRBD2. CDR3 length equals 16 residues. With V trimmed by 6 bases and J by 3 bases, 1 base remained unmatched. The germline V gene encodes CDR1 MNHEY and CDR2 SVGAGI. CDR3 coding DNA: TGTGCCAGCAGGGGACTAGCGGGAGGGTACACCGGGGAGCTGTTTTTT. This encodes CASRGLAGGYTGELFF.

This clonotype was counted many times. The chain combines TRBV10-3 with TRBJ2-3, with D perhaps TRBD2 (5 bases). Germline CDR1 ENHRY, CDR2 SYGVKD. V was trimmed by 3 bases and J by 3 bases, leaving 10 bases between them. CDR3 size: 14 residues. The CDR3 region is CAISDGWETDTQYF. For the CDR3, the DNA is TGTGCCATCAGTGACGGTTGGGAGACAGATACGCAGTATTTT.

This clonotype has ten or more counts. The chain has TRBV20-1 and TRBJ2-7; no firm D call. The CDR3 runs to 13 residues. The V end was cut by 0 bases, the J end by 7 bases, with 13 bases between. Germline lookup yields CDR1 DFQATT and CDR2 SNEGSKA (reference sequence). CDR3 amino acids: CSARDHREREQYF. The CDR3 DNA is TGCAGTGCTAGAGATCATAGAGAAAGAGAGCAGTACTTC.

This clonotype was detected many times. This chain connects TRBV20-1 to TRBJ1-2; D perhaps matches TRBD1 (6 bases). Germline CDR1 is DFQATT and CDR2 is SNEGSKA (reference sequence). V shed 3 bases and J shed 5 bases, with 16 bases lying between them. CDR3 length: 14 residues. In nucleotides, the CDR3 is TGCAGTGCTAGTTCACCTTCGGGGGCGTATGGCTACACCTTC. It encodes CSASSPSGAYGYTF.

The chain recombines TRBV5-1 with TRBJ2-3; 9 nucleotides match TRBD2. Germline V gene lookup returns CDR1 SGHRS and CDR2 YFSETQ. V shed 2 bases and J 0 bases; nucleotides not matched to a gene: 10. The CDR3 contains 18 residues. For the CDR3, the DNA is TGCGCCAGCAGCTTAGCTCCTAGCGGGGCCACTAGCACAGATACGCAGTATTTT. Amino acid sequence: CASSLAPSGATSTDTQYF.

This clonotype was counted many times. CDR3 coding DNA: TGTGCCAGCAGTTTAGCGGGCGCGGCTTTCTTT. Its translation is CASSLAGAAFF. The J gene is TRBJ1-1, the V gene TRBV12-3 or TRBV12-4; D is undetermined. V dropped 0 bases and J dropped 11 bases, with 7 bases sitting between them. The CDR3 is 11 amino acids.

Ten or more counts support this clonotype. The chain carries TRBV6-1 and TRBJ2-2; either TRBD1 or TRBD2 may supply D (5 bases each). Trimming removed 6 bases at V and 6 bases at J, with 17 bases between. CDR3 length equals 15 residues. The germline V gene encodes CDR1 MNHNS and CDR2 SASEGT. CDR3 amino acids: CASRNPGTVPGELFF. The CDR3 nucleotides are TGTGCCAGCAGAAACCCCGGGACGGTCCCCGGGGAGCTGTTTTTT.

This clonotype has at least ten counts. The CDR3 spells CASSIDTLIPYGYTF. The CDR3 DNA sequence: TGTGCCAGTAGTATAGACACCCTAATTCCCTACGGCTACACCTTC. The chain couples TRBV19 to TRBJ1-2; D remains unclear. The V end was cut by 0 bases, the J end by 8 bases, with 16 bases between. This CDR3 is 15 amino acids long. Germline V gives CDR1 LNHDA, CDR2 SQIVND (reference sequence).

This clonotype was recorded a few times. This chain joins TRBV20-1 and TRBJ1-5; TRBD1 is a possible D gene (5 bases). Trimming shortened V by 3 bases and J by 1 base, and 13 bases separated the two germline ends. This CDR3 is 15 amino acids long. From germline, CDR1 is DFQATT and CDR2 SNEGSKA (reference sequence). The CDR3 DNA sequence: TGCAGTGCTAGTTCGGGGACGGCAAGCAATCAGCCCCAGCATTTT. As protein: CSASSGTASNQPQHF.

The chain is built from TRBV12-3 or TRBV12-4 and TRBJ1-2; possible D gene TRBD1, 5 bases. The CDR3 is 12 amino acids. Trimming pared 7 bases from V and 7 bases from J, leaving 13 bases between. The CDR3 nucleotides are TGTGCCAGCAACGCCAGGGCCGGTGGCTACACCTTC. As protein: CASNARAGGYTF.

The V and J genes are TRBV19 and TRBJ2-5; 7 positions agree with TRBD2. Losses at the gene ends were 5 bases for V and 5 bases for J; bases not matched to a gene: 5. Germline V CDR1 and CDR2: LNHDA, SQIVND (reference sequence). The length of the CDR3 is 13 residues. This CDR3 is CASSPGLGETQYF. CDR3 nucleotides: TGTGCCAGTAGTCCCGGACTAGGGGAGACCCAGTACTTC.

This clonotype was seen repeatedly, ten times or more. The chain combines TRBV20-1 with TRBJ1-4, with 10 bases lining up with TRBD1. Germline CDR1 is DFQATT and CDR2 is SNEGSKA (reference sequence). The CDR3 is 13 residues long. V dropped 5 bases and J dropped 8; count of bases not matched to a gene: 5. The chain's CDR3 is CSALGTGAEKLFF. The CDR3 coding sequence is TGCAGTGCTCTTGGGACAGGGGCGGAAAAACTGTTTTTT.

This clonotype was recorded at least ten times. The V gene is TRBV7-2, the J gene TRBJ1-5, with TRBD1 as a possible D gene (5 bases). The CDR3 runs 13 residues. Trimming took 3 bases from V and 7 from J, leaving 10 bases between them. Germline values: CDR1 SGHTA, CDR2 FQGNSA. The CDR3 region is CASSFQGWQPQHF. The CDR3 DNA reads TGTGCCAGCAGCTTCCAGGGATGGCAGCCCCAGCATTTT. The full variable domain, with the rest looked up from reference TRBV7-2 and TRBJ1-5, is GAGVSQSPSNKVTEKGKDVELRCDPISGHTALYWYRQSLGQGLEFLIYFQGNSAPDKSGLPSDRFSAERTGGSVSTLTIQRTQQEDSAVYLCASSFQGWQPQHFGDGTRLSIL.

There are many counts of this clonotype. The rearrangement links TRBV12-3 or TRBV12-4 to TRBJ1-5; D is undetermined. Trimming removed 6 bases from V and 7 bases from J, with 13 bases in between. This CDR3 contains 13 residues. The CDR3 nucleotides are TGTGCCAGCAGCTTACGAGAGGGACAGCCCCAGCATTTT. It is translated as CASSLREGQPQHF.

Ten or more counts support this clonotype. The chain couples TRBV6-4 to TRBJ2-1, with D tentatively TRBD2 (6 bases). Germline V gene lookup returns CDR1 MRHNA and CDR2 SNTAGT. The CDR3 consists of 15 residues. The germline V and J ends were trimmed by 1 base and 5 bases, with 12 bases remaining between them. The CDR3 sequence is CASSDWASENNEQFF. CDR3 sequence (DNA): TGTGCCAGCAGTGACTGGGCTAGCGAAAACAATGAGCAGTTCTTC.

This clonotype was counted ten times or more. The gene calls are TRBV15 and TRBJ1-1; 7 positions match TRBD1. Germline assignment: CDR1 LNHNV and CDR2 YYDKDF (reference sequence). J gave up 8 bases and V 0 bases, and 9 bases lay outside the gene matches. This CDR3 has 15 amino acids. CDR3 DNA: TGTGCCACCAGCAGAGATGGGACAGTAAAGGGGGAAGCTTTCTTT. Protein product: CATSRDGTVKGEAFF.

This clonotype was recorded a few times. The V call is TRBV4-1, the J call TRBJ2-2; D is ambiguous. The V gene lost 3 bases and the J gene lost 5 bases, with 7 bases spanning the gap. This CDR3 is 13 amino acids long. CDR1 and CDR2 from the germline V gene are MGHRA and YSYEKL. The CDR3 DNA sequence: TGCGCCAGCAGCCATCTGTTTACCGGGGAGCTGTTTTTT. It codes for CASSHLFTGELFF.

This clonotype came up many times. The chain is built from TRBV6-6 and TRBJ1-1; TRBD1 matches 7 bases. CDR3 length equals 17 residues. Germline V CDR1 and CDR2: MNHNY, SVGAGI (reference sequence). V lost 3 bases to trimming and J lost 4 bases; unmatched junction nucleotides: 14. The CDR3 DNA is TGTGCCAGCAGTTATCCGGGACAGAGACGAAAGGGCACTGAAGCTTTCTTT. Protein sequence: CASSYPGQRRKGTEAFF.

To note about this clonotype: A much larger clone sits a single nucleotide away, making a read error possible. This sequence joins TRBV4-1 and TRBJ1-5; tentatively, D is TRBD1 (6 bases). This CDR3 comprises 13 residues. In germline, CDR1 is MGHRA, CDR2 YSYEKL. CDR3 region: CASSPNRDQSQHF. The CDR3 DNA is TGCGCCAGCAGCCCTAACAGGGATCAGTCCCAGCATTTT.

This clonotype occurred many times. The chain has TRBV18 and TRBJ2-5; possibly TRBD2 for D (5 bases). The CDR3 runs 14 residues. Germline lookup yields CDR1 KGHSH and CDR2 LQKENI. Trimming pared 2 bases from V and 5 bases from J, leaving 12 bases between. The chain's CDR3 is CASSPSGPGETQYF. CDR3 nucleotide sequence: TGTGCCAGCTCACCAAGCGGACCCGGGGAGACCCAGTACTTC.

By share, this clonotype ranks as medium-sized (0.01 to 0.1%). V is TRBV7-9 and J is TRBJ2-1, with 8 bases lining up with TRBD1. CDR1 SEHNR and CDR2 FQNEAQ come from the germline V gene (reference sequence). Unmatched junction bases numbered 16, after V lost 5 bases and J lost 7 bases. The CDR3 spans 17 residues. CDR3 protein: CASSPNSGTGVSNEQFF. The CDR3 DNA sequence: TGTGCCAGCAGCCCAAACTCCGGGACAGGCGTCTCTAATGAGCAGTTCTTC.

The chain combines TRBV20-1 with TRBJ1-5; D remains unclear. Trimming stripped 0 bases from V and 7 bases from J, with 19 bases between. Germline V gives CDR1 DFQATT, CDR2 SNEGSKA (reference sequence). The CDR3 runs 16 residues. DNA of the CDR3: TGCAGTGCTAGAGATGCGGGCGCGCATCAAGGGCAGCCCCAGCATTTT. Translating it yields CSARDAGAHQGQPQHF.

This clonotype was seen repeatedly, ten times or more. The gene calls are TRBV4-3 and TRBJ2-1; maybe TRBD1 (5 bases). From germline, CDR1 is LGHNA and CDR2 YSLEER. CDR3 size: 16 residues. The ends were cut back, 2 bases at V and 3 bases at J, with 14 bases in the middle. CDR3 nucleotides: TGCGCCAGCAGCCAATACGGGCAGGGATTCTACAATGAGCAGTTCTTC. This translates into CASSQYGQGFYNEQFF.

Judged by abundance, this clonotype is medium-sized (0.01 to 0.1%). This chain connects TRBV18 to TRBJ1-1; D might be TRBD1 (5 bases). The ends were cut back, 1 base at V and 4 bases at J, with 10 bases in the middle. Per the germline V gene, CDR1 is KGHSH and CDR2 is LQKENI. The CDR3 runs to 14 residues. Here the CDR3 reads CASSPRAGGTEAFF. CDR3 coding DNA: TGTGCCAGCTCACCACGGGCGGGGGGCACTGAAGCTTTCTTT.

V gene TRBV4-1 combines with J gene TRBJ1-4; a possible D gene is TRBD1 (5 bases). The V end lost 1 base, the J end lost 7 bases, and 13 bases lay between the germline ends. The CDR3 extends over 15 amino acids. CDR1 MGHRA and CDR2 YSYEKL come from the germline V gene. The CDR3, as DNA: TGCGCCAGCAGCCAAGTCAGGGCTGGGATTGAAAAACTGTTTTTT. It encodes CASSQVRAGIEKLFF.

This clonotype appeared many times. CDR3 amino acids: CASSSERDSADTQYF. As DNA, the CDR3 is TGTGCCAGCAGCTCGGAACGGGACTCCGCAGATACGCAGTATTTT. The chain is built from TRBV5-6 and TRBJ2-3; tentatively, D is TRBD2 (6 bases). The CDR3 has 15 residues. The germline CDR1 and CDR2 sequences are SGHDT and YYEEEE. V lost 3 bases to trimming and J lost 4 bases, with 15 bases between them.

This clonotype was seen many times. The chain has TRBV6-6 and TRBJ1-6, with D possibly matching TRBD1 (5 bases). CDR1 is MNHNY, CDR2 SVGAGI, per germline (reference sequence). V dropped 8 bases and J dropped 10 bases, with 18 bases sitting between them. The CDR3 is made up of 14 amino acids. The CDR3 protein is CASHFGQGGSPLHF. The DNA for the CDR3 is TGTGCCAGCCATTTTGGGCAGGGCGGGTCACCCCTCCACTTT.

In this sample, this clonotype turned up many times. The gene calls are TRBV9 and TRBJ2-2, with 10 bases matching TRBD2. Losses at the gene ends were 1 base for V and 0 bases for J; bases not matched to a gene: 3. The germline V gene encodes CDR1 SGDLS and CDR2 YYNGEE. The CDR3 runs to 17 residues. In nucleotides, the CDR3 is TGTGCCAGCAGCGTAACTAGCGGGGCCTCGAACACCGGGGAGCTGTTTTTT. Translating it yields CASSVTSGASNTGELFF.